A selection of T cell receptor beta chains follows, all from one sample in a study of blood T cell repertoires in COVID-19. Generated by immunoSEQ multiplex PCR, the TCRdb table keeps only in-frame clones and is missing some. The sample lists some 150,000 clones; around 90% were seen once. Sequencing was performed on peripheral blood. The source is a woman aged 55-69 years with active or convalescent COVID-19. Both conserved end residues are part of each CDR3. A D gene is named only where the DNA matches it firmly. Only some rows state a clone size, as once, few, many or a class for expanded clones.

J: TRBJ1-1
length: 12
V: TRBV29-1
D: -
size: -
DNA: TGCAGCATCTACAGGGAAGGCACTGAAGCTTTCTTT
CDR3: CSIYREGTEAFF

J: TRBJ2-1
length: 13
V: TRBV4-3
D: -
size: -
DNA: TGCGCCAGCAGCCAAGATCTGGGGGCTGAGCAGTTCTTC
CDR3: CASSQDLGAEQFF

J: TRBJ2-3
length: 15
V: TRBV12-5
D: -
size: once
DNA: TGTGCTAGTGGCTCGGGGGTATTGGGCACAGATACGCAGTATTTT
CDR3: CASGSGVLGTDTQYF

J: TRBJ1-2
length: 13
V: TRBV6-5
D: -
size: -
DNA: TGTGCCAGCAGTACCAACAGGGACTATGGCTACACCTTC
CDR3: CASSTNRDYGYTF

J: TRBJ2-7
length: 15
V: TRBV13
D: TRBD1
size: -
DNA: TGTGCCAGCAGCTACGACAGGGAGCAGCCCTACGAGCAGTACTTC
CDR3: CASSYDREQPYEQYF

J: TRBJ2-7
length: 16
V: TRBV10-3
D: TRBD2
size: -
DNA: TGTGCCATCAGTGAGTCGGGCGGGGGGAAACCCTACGAGCAGTACTTC
CDR3: CAISESGGGKPYEQYF

J: TRBJ1-2
length: 13
V: TRBV19
D: -
size: -
DNA: TGTGCCAGTAGTAACCAGGAAGGCTATGGCTACACCTTC
CDR3: CASSNQEGYGYTF

J: TRBJ1-2
length: 13
V: TRBV5-1
D: TRBD1
size: -
DNA: TGCGCCAGCAGCCCTGGGACAGGGGAAGGCTACACCTTC
CDR3: CASSPGTGEGYTF

J: TRBJ1-3
length: 13
V: TRBV10-3
D: -
size: -
DNA: TGTGCCATCGGGGGCGGCTCTGGAAACACCATATATTTT
CDR3: CAIGGGSGNTIYF

J: TRBJ2-1
length: 15
V: TRBV11-1
D: TRBD2
size: -
DNA: TGTGCCAGCAGCTTAGGTCTAGCGGGGTACAATGAGCAGTTCTTC
CDR3: CASSLGLAGYNEQFF

J: TRBJ2-3
length: 12
V: TRBV6-5
D: -
size: -
DNA: TGTGCCAGCAGTTCCAACACAGATACGCAGTATTTT
CDR3: CASSSNTDTQYF

J: TRBJ1-1
length: 15
V: TRBV25-1
D: TRBD1
size: -
DNA: TGTGCCAGCAGTGATGGGACAGTAGTTAACACTGAAGCTTTCTTT
CDR3: CASSDGTVVNTEAFF

J: TRBJ2-3
length: 16
V: TRBV7-2
D: TRBD2
size: -
DNA: TGTGCCAGCAGCTTAAACCCTAGCGGGGGCACAGATACGCAGTATTTT
CDR3: CASSLNPSGGTDTQYF

J: TRBJ1-1
length: 14
V: TRBV20-1
D: -
size: -
DNA: TGCAGTGCTAGTCGGGGGGATCCCAGGACTGAAGCTTTCTTT
CDR3: CSASRGDPRTEAFF

J: TRBJ2-5
length: 14
V: TRBV3-1/TRBV3-2
D: -
size: -
DNA: TGTGCCAGCAGCCTTCCGGGACTGCAAGAGACCCAGTACTTC
CDR3: CASSLPGLQETQYF

J: TRBJ1-3
length: 13
V: TRBV11-2
D: -
size: -
DNA: TGTGCCAGCAGCTTATCGTCTGGAAACACCATATATTTT
CDR3: CASSLSSGNTIYF

J: TRBJ2-1
length: 13
V: TRBV6-6
D: TRBD1
size: once
DNA: TGTGCCAGCAGAGGGACAGGGTACAATGAGCAGTTCTTC
CDR3: CASRGTGYNEQFF

J: TRBJ1-6
length: 13
V: TRBV5-1
D: -
size: -
DNA: TGCGCCAGCAGCCCTGGGGCCTTGTCACCCCTCCACTTT
CDR3: CASSPGALSPLHF

J: TRBJ1-1
length: 13
V: TRBV12-3/TRBV12-4
D: TRBD1
size: -
DNA: TGTGCCAGCAGTTTCAGGACAGGGACTGAAGCTTTCTTT
CDR3: CASSFRTGTEAFF

J: TRBJ1-2
length: 13
V: TRBV5-4
D: -
size: -
DNA: TGTGCCAGCAGCTTGGCGGCGGAGTATGGCTACACCTTC
CDR3: CASSLAAEYGYTF

J: TRBJ1-4
length: 15
V: TRBV4-1
D: -
size: -
DNA: TGCGCCAGCAGCCAAGTATCAGGGTCAGGAGAAAAACTGTTTTTT
CDR3: CASSQVSGSGEKLFF

J: TRBJ1-2
length: 15
V: TRBV6-5
D: -
size: -
DNA: TGTGCCAGCAGCCCGTTCCCGGGAGCTAACTATGGCTACACCTTC
CDR3: CASSPFPGANYGYTF

J: TRBJ1-1
length: 14
V: TRBV11-2
D: -
size: once
DNA: TGTGCCATAGCGCCTCAGGGGTCAATACCTGAAGCTTTCTTT
CDR3: CAIAPQGSIPEAFF

J: TRBJ1-6
length: 15
V: TRBV2
D: -
size: few
DNA: TGTGCCAGCAGGCCAGAGGGCTCCTATAATTCACCCCTCCACTTT
CDR3: CASRPEGSYNSPLHF

J: TRBJ2-3
length: 15
V: TRBV4-3
D: TRBD2
size: -
DNA: TGCGCCAGCAGCCAACTAGCGGGCAACACAGATACGCAGTATTTT
CDR3: CASSQLAGNTDTQYF

J: TRBJ2-1
length: 15
V: TRBV7-9
D: -
size: -
DNA: TGTGCCAGCAGCTCTCAGGGTCTCGCTAGCAATGAGCAGTTCTTC
CDR3: CASSSQGLASNEQFF

J: TRBJ1-6
length: 14
V: TRBV7-2
D: TRBD1
size: -
DNA: TGTGCCAGCAGCCCCCGGGACAGTAATTCACCCCTCCACTTT
CDR3: CASSPRDSNSPLHF

J: TRBJ1-5
length: 14
V: TRBV10-2
D: -
size: once
DNA: TGCGCCAGCAGTGAATCGGGGGTAAGACAGCCCCAGCATTTT
CDR3: CASSESGVRQPQHF

J: TRBJ1-4
length: 16
V: TRBV7-2
D: -
size: -
DNA: TGTGCCAGCAGCGGATCTACAGCTACAACTAATGAAAAACTGTTTTTT
CDR3: CASSGSTATTNEKLFF

J: TRBJ1-2
length: 16
V: TRBV18
D: TRBD1
size: -
DNA: TGTGCCAGCTCACCACCCGGGACAGGGAGATATGATGGCTACACCTTC
CDR3: CASSPPGTGRYDGYTF

J: TRBJ1-4
length: 15
V: TRBV4-2
D: -
size: once
DNA: TGTGCCAGCAGCCAAGATTCCGAGGGGGAACGAAAACTGTTTTTT
CDR3: CASSQDSEGERKLFF

J: TRBJ1-4
length: 13
V: TRBV29-1
D: TRBD1
size: -
DNA: TGCAGCGCGGGGACAGGGGTTGGTGAAAAACTGTTTTTT
CDR3: CSAGTGVGEKLFF

J: TRBJ1-2
length: 14
V: TRBV6-6
D: TRBD1
size: -
DNA: TGTGCCAGCGGATCGGGACAGGGGGCCGCTGGCTACACCTTC
CDR3: CASGSGQGAAGYTF

J: TRBJ2-5
length: 13
V: TRBV7-8
D: -
size: -
DNA: TGTGCCAGCAGCCGGGACGGAGGAGAGACCCAGTACTTC
CDR3: CASSRDGGETQYF

J: TRBJ1-1
length: 14
V: TRBV10-2
D: -
size: -
DNA: TGCGCCAGCCAAAAGTGGGGGGGCAACACTGAAGCTTTCTTT
CDR3: CASQKWGGNTEAFF

J: TRBJ2-5
length: 12
V: TRBV29-1
D: TRBD1
size: -
DNA: TGCAGCCTGGGACAGATACAAGAGACCCAGTACTTC
CDR3: CSLGQIQETQYF

J: TRBJ1-1
length: 13
V: TRBV7-2
D: TRBD1
size: -
DNA: TGTGCCAGCAGCTTACTAGACAGGGCTGAAGCTTTCTTT
CDR3: CASSLLDRAEAFF

J: TRBJ2-2
length: 15
V: TRBV5-1
D: -
size: -
DNA: TGCGCCAGCAGCTTGGTGGCAGTAACCACCGGGGAGCTGTTTTTT
CDR3: CASSLVAVTTGELFF

J: TRBJ1-1
length: 14
V: TRBV6-1
D: -
size: few
DNA: TGTGCCAGCAGTGATGAAAGGGGGAGCACTGAAGCTTTCTTT
CDR3: CASSDERGSTEAFF

J: TRBJ1-2
length: 13
V: TRBV29-1
D: -
size: -
DNA: TGCAGCGTTGAAGGATTAGGGGCGGATGGCTACACCTTC
CDR3: CSVEGLGADGYTF

J: TRBJ2-3
length: 13
V: TRBV7-3
D: -
size: -
DNA: TGTGCCAGCAGCTTCCTAGGTTCAGATACGCAGTATTTT
CDR3: CASSFLGSDTQYF

J: TRBJ1-2
length: 14
V: TRBV6-6
D: TRBD1
size: -
DNA: TGTGCCAGCAGTTACCGGGACAGGGCAGATGGCTACACCTTC
CDR3: CASSYRDRADGYTF

J: TRBJ1-6
length: 13
V: TRBV7-2
D: -
size: once
DNA: TGTGCCAGCAGCGCGGACACTAATTCACCCCTCCACTTT
CDR3: CASSADTNSPLHF

J: TRBJ2-1
length: 18
V: TRBV7-8
D: TRBD2
size: few
DNA: TGTGCCAGCAGCCTTAGACTAGCGGGGGGCCAAGGTCTGAATGAGCAGTTCTTC
CDR3: CASSLRLAGGQGLNEQFF

J: TRBJ2-7
length: 16
V: TRBV4-1
D: TRBD1
size: -
DNA: TGCGCCAGCAGCCAAGGCCGCGTCAGGGGGTACGACGAGCAGTACTTC
CDR3: CASSQGRVRGYDEQYF

J: TRBJ1-1
length: 14
V: TRBV10-3
D: -
size: -
DNA: TGTGCCATCAGTGAGCTAGGGGAGAACACTGAAGCTTTCTTT
CDR3: CAISELGENTEAFF

J: TRBJ2-1
length: 11
V: TRBV20-1
D: -
size: -
DNA: TGCAGTGCTAGCTGGCGGAATGAGCAGTTCTTC
CDR3: CSASWRNEQFF